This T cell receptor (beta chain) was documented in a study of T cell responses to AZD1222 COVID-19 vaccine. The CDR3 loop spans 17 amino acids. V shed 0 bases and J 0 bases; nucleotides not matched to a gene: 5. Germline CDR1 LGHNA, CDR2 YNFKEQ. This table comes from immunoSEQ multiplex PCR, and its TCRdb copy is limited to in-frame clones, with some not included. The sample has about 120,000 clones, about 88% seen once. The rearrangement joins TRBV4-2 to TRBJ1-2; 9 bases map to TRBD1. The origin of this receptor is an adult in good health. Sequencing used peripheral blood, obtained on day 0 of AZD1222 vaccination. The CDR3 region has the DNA TGTGCCAGCAGCCAAGACGGGACAGGGCTCGCTAACTATGGCTACACCTTC. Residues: CASSQDGTGLANYGYTF.